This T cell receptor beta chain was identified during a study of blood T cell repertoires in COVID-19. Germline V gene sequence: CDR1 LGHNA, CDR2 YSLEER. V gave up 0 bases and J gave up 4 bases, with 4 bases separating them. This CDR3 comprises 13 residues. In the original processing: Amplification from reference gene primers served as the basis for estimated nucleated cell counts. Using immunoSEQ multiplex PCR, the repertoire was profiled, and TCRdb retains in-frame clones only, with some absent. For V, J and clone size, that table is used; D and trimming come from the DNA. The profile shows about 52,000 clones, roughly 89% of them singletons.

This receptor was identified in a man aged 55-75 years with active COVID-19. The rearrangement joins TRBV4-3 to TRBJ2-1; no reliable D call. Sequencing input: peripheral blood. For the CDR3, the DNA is TGCGCCAGCAGCCAAGACAGTTACAATGAGCAGTTCTTC. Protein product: CASSQDSYNEQFF.